The next 5 T cell receptor beta chains were all read from a single sample in a study of vaccination effects on CD4 cells after COVID-19 (dated by TCRdb to the early 2020s). The receptor library was made with the immunoSEQ multiplex PCR assay. Entries here come from immuneACCESS through TCRdb and include only in-frame sequences with V and J called. Some clones fail to appear in such tables; in the studies checked, an unresolved V gene covers under half of the shortfall, and the cause of the remainder is unknown. For this sample there are 30,000 to 45,000 clones; about three fifths appear just once. The top ten constitute 15% of the sample. The antigens these receptors bind are not known. To identify antigen-specific CD4+ T cell clonotypes by their expansion, the ViraFEST assay first stimulated PBMC with viral peptide pools and then applied TCR sequencing. After approximately eleven days of culture, CD4+ T cells were isolated with the EasySep CD4+ T cell isolation kit. Negative nucleocapsid antibody results before and after vaccination confirmed that the healthy vaccine recipients had no prior SARS-CoV-2 infection.

The source was CD4+ T cells from PBMCs cultured with HCoV-OC43 spike peptides, collected before COVID-19 vaccination. This specimen's cell subset or site label, interpreted: HCoV-OC43 spike overlapping peptide pool stimulation. The origin of the receptors is a human donor who received a COVID-19 vaccine.

This clone has only one observation. The rearrangement links TRBV27 to TRBJ2-1; 14 nucleotides align to TRBD2. The V segment lost 7 bases and the J segment 9 bases; nucleotides outside the gene matches: 17. Per germline, CDR1 MNHEY and CDR2 SMNVEV (reference sequence). The CDR3 has 18 residues. The CDR3, as DNA: TGTGCCAGCATTAATGTTTTTGGGGGGACTAGCGGGAGTGGTGAGCAGTTCTTC. Amino acids: CASINVFGGTSGSGEQFF.

The CDR3 coding sequence is TGTGCCGGTAGACAGTCCTCCTCTGGAAACACCATATATTTT. It encodes CAGRQSSSGNTIYF. This rearrangement joins TRBV7-9 to TRBJ1-3; the D gene is possibly TRBD1 (5 bases). V dropped 11 bases and J dropped 0 bases, with 14 bases sitting between them. The CDR3 extends over 14 amino acids. Germline lookup yields CDR1 SEHNR and CDR2 FQNEAQ (reference sequence).

This chain joins TRBV2 and TRBJ1-1; 9 nucleotides line up with TRBD1. Germline assignment: CDR1 SNHLY and CDR2 FYNNEI. This CDR3 comprises 15 residues. The trim removed 6 bases at V and 4 bases at J, leaving 9 bases unmatched. CDR3 in DNA: TGTGCCAGCAGACCCTTACAGGGGGCCGGCACTGAAGCTTTCTTT. Amino acid sequence: CASRPLQGAGTEAFF.

The CDR3 reads CASSPTGRETQYF. The CDR3 DNA is TGTGCCAGCAGTCCGACAGGGAGGGAGACCCAGTACTTC. The chain employs TRBV6-5 and TRBJ2-5; tentatively, D is TRBD1 (7 bases). This CDR3 region has 13 residues. Trimming took 5 bases from V and 5 from J, leaving 12 bases between them. Germline V CDR1 and CDR2: MNHEY, SVGAGI.

The rearrangement links TRBV7-7 to TRBJ2-1; 7 bases align to TRBD2. The V gene end was trimmed by 2 bases and the J gene end by 8 bases; junction bases not matched to a gene: 9. Germline V CDR1 and CDR2: SSHAT, FNYEAQ (reference sequence). The CDR3 spans 15 residues. CDR3 DNA: TGTGCCAGCAGCTTAATGGGCGGGAGTGGGGATGAGCAGTTCTTC. Encoded protein: CASSLMGGSGDEQFF.